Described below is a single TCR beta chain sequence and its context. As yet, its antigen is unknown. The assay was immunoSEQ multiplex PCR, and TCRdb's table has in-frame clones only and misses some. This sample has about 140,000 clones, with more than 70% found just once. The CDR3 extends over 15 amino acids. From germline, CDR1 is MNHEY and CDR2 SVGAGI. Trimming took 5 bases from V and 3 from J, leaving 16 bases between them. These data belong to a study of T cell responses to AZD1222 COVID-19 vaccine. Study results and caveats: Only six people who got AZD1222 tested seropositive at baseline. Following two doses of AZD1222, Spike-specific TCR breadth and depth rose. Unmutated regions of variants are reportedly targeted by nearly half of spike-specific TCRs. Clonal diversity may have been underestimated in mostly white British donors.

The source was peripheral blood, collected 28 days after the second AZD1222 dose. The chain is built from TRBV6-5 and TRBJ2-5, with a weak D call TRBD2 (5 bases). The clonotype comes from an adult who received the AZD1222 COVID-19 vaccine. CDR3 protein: CASSLTGGLEETQYF. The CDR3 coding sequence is TGTGCCAGCAGTCTCACCGGCGGGCTGGAAGAGACCCAGTACTTC.